This is a list of T cell receptor beta chains from one sample in a study of T cell responses to AZD1222 COVID-19 vaccine. Using immunoSEQ multiplex PCR, the repertoire was profiled, and TCRdb retains in-frame clones only, with some absent. The data hold tens of thousands of clones, with 88% observed a single time. The starting material was peripheral blood, obtained on day 0 of MenACWY control vaccination. The origin of the receptors is an adult in good health. CDR3s include the opening cysteine and the closing phenylalanine or tryptophan. A D gene is named only where the DNA matches it firmly. Clone size is not always given. Where it is, it says once, few, many or a class for expanded clones.

D gene: .
J gene: TRBJ2-5
clone size: .
V gene: TRBV7-9
CDR3 DNA: TGTGCCAGCAGCTTAGTATCTCGGGAGACCCAGTACTTC
CDR3 protein: CASSLVSRETQYF

D gene: .
J gene: TRBJ1-4
clone size: few
V gene: TRBV5-1
CDR3 DNA: TGCGCCAGCAGCTCCTTGACAGGAGCAACTAATGAAAAACTGTTTTTT
CDR3 protein: CASSSLTGATNEKLFF

D gene: .
J gene: TRBJ2-2
clone size: .
V gene: TRBV2
CDR3 DNA: TGTGCCAGCAAAAGGGAAGTAACCGGGGAGCTGTTTTTT
CDR3 protein: CASKREVTGELFF

D gene: TRBD2
J gene: TRBJ2-6
clone size: .
V gene: TRBV5-4
CDR3 DNA: TGTGCCAGCAGCTCCTCCGGACTAGCGGGGTACCCCTCTGGGGCCAACGTCCTGACTTTC
CDR3 protein: CASSSSGLAGYPSGANVLTF

D gene: .
J gene: TRBJ1-2
clone size: .
V gene: TRBV2
CDR3 DNA: TGTGCCAGCAGTGGGATTGGACAGATCTATGGCTACACCTTC
CDR3 protein: CASSGIGQIYGYTF

D gene: TRBD2
J gene: TRBJ2-2
clone size: .
V gene: TRBV7-8
CDR3 DNA: TGTGCCAGCAGCTTAGCCAGCGGGGCGAACACCGGGGAGCTGTTTTTT
CDR3 protein: CASSLASGANTGELFF

D gene: .
J gene: TRBJ1-2
clone size: .
V gene: TRBV7-2
CDR3 DNA: TGTGCCAGCAGCCCAAGCCTGGTCGGGAATGGCTACACCTTC
CDR3 protein: CASSPSLVGNGYTF

D gene: .
J gene: TRBJ1-6
clone size: .
V gene: TRBV3-1/TRBV3-2
CDR3 DNA: TGTGCCAGCAGCCTGGACAGTTCTTCTAATTCACCCCTCCACTTT
CDR3 protein: CASSLDSSSNSPLHF

D gene: .
J gene: TRBJ2-7
clone size: .
V gene: TRBV6-5
CDR3 DNA: TGTGCCAGCAAGCATTACATAGCCTCCTACGAGCAGTACTTC
CDR3 protein: CASKHYIASYEQYF

D gene: .
J gene: TRBJ1-1
clone size: .
V gene: TRBV6-2/TRBV6-3
CDR3 DNA: TGTGCCAGCAGGCCTCTTTCTAGGAACATGAACACTGAAGCTTTCTTT
CDR3 protein: CASRPLSRNMNTEAFF

D gene: .
J gene: TRBJ1-6
clone size: .
V gene: TRBV28
CDR3 DNA: TGTGCCAGCAGTACCCTAGGCCAGGGGATTAATTCACCCCTCCACTTT
CDR3 protein: CASSTLGQGINSPLHF